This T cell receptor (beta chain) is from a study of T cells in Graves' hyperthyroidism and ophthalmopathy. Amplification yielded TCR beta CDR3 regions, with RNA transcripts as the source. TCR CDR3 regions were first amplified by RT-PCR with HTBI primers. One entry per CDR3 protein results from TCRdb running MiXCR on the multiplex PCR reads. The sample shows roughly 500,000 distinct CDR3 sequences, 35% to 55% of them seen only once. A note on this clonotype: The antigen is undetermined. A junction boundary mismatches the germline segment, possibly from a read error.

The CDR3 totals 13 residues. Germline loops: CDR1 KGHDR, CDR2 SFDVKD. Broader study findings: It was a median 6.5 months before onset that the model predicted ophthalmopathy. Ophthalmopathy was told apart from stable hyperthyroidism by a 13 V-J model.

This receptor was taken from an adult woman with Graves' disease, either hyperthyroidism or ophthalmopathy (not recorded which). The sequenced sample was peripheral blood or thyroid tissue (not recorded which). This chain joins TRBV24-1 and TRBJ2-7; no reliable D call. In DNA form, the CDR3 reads TGTGCCACCAGTGACTCAGACAACTACGAGCAGTACTTT. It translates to CATSDSDNYEQYF.